These 14 T cell receptor beta chains came from one sample sequenced in a study of blood T cells in healthy people across ages. Together with a sample-barcoded 5' primer, a J-beta primer mix was included in a second PCR lasting about 7 to 11 cycles. A single record per CDR3 protein comes from TCRdb applying MiXCR to the 5' RACE reads. The table has 910,000 or so distinct CDR3 sequences, roughly 51% seen once. Material: blood. Receptors were obtained from a woman between 55 and 75 years old in good health.

This clonotype was detected only a few times. The rearrangement uses TRBV7-9 and TRBJ2-1; D gene uncertain. Germline lookup yields CDR1 SEHNR and CDR2 FQNEAQ (reference sequence). The CDR3 is made up of 12 amino acids. The V end lost 2 bases, the J end lost 7 bases, and 6 bases lay between the germline ends. The DNA for the CDR3 is TGTGCCAGCAGCTTAAGCGAGAATGAGCAGTTCTTC. Protein sequence: CASSLSENEQFF. Complete variable domain (other parts from reference TRBV7-9 and TRBJ2-1): DTGVSQNPRHKITKRGQNVTFRCDPISEHNRLYWYRQTLGQGPEFLTYFQNEAQLEKSRLLSDRFSAERPKGSFSTLEIQRTEQGDSAMYLCASSLSENEQFFGPGTRLTVL.

This rearrangement joins TRBV20-1 to TRBJ1-1, with TRBD1 as a possible D gene (6 bases). CDR1 and CDR2 from the germline V gene are DFQATT and SNEGSKA (reference sequence). CDR3 length: 12 residues. Trimming pared 6 bases from V and 4 bases from J, leaving 12 bases between. The CDR3 DNA reads as TGCAGTGCAAGGGGACACCTCACTGAAGCTTTCTTT. This translates into CSARGHLTEAFF.

This chain connects TRBV4-3 to TRBJ1-5; D may be TRBD1 (5 bases). This CDR3 spans 15 amino acids. Between the trimmed V and J ends, which lost 1 base and 6 bases, there was a span of 13 bases. Germline CDR1 is LGHNA and CDR2 is YSLEER. CDR3: CASSQGLGEVQPQHF. The CDR3 region has the DNA TGCGCCAGCAGCCAAGGGTTGGGGGAGGTTCAGCCCCAGCATTTT.

This sequence joins TRBV7-2 and TRBJ1-2; TRBD1 agrees at 9 bases. CDR1 and CDR2 (germline): SGHTA, FQGNSA. The CDR3 is made up of 15 amino acids. The V gene end was trimmed by 4 bases and the J gene end by 8 bases; junction bases not matched to a gene: 11. CDR3 sequence: CASSSYLGTGWGYTF. The CDR3 DNA is TGTGCCAGCAGCTCTTACCTCGGGACAGGGTGGGGCTACACCTTC.

This chain uses TRBV12-3 or TRBV12-4 with TRBJ2-3, with a tentative D call TRBD2 (6 bases). The CDR3 runs 14 residues. V lost 3 bases and J lost 6, with 13 bases in between. The CDR3 region has the DNA TGTGCCAGCAGTTTGTCGGGACTCCCGGATACGCAGTATTTT. Translated, it gives CASSLSGLPDTQYF.

This clonotype came up a few times. V and J are TRBV20-1 and TRBJ2-1; D assignment may be TRBD1 or TRBD2 (5 bases each). V lost 8 bases, J lost 3 bases, and 17 bases lay in between. CDR1 and CDR2 from the germline V gene are DFQATT and SNEGSKA (reference sequence). This CDR3 has 14 amino acids. In DNA form, the CDR3 reads TGCAGTTTAAAGGGACCAACCGACTACAATGAGCAGTTCTTC. It is translated as CSLKGPTDYNEQFF.

This clonotype has a count of ten or more. The chain is built from TRBV20-1 and TRBJ1-6; possible D gene TRBD1, 6 bases. V shed 5 bases and J shed 7 bases, with 15 bases lying between them. CDR3 length equals 14 residues. CDR1 is DFQATT, CDR2 SNEGSKA, per germline (reference sequence). In nucleotides, the CDR3 is TGCAGTGCTGACCTAACAGGGAGAAATTCACCCCTCCACTTT. Translation: CSADLTGRNSPLHF.

V and J are TRBV12-3 or TRBV12-4 and TRBJ1-2; D uncertain. The CDR3 has 11 residues. The V gene lost 1 base and the J gene lost 12 bases, with 9 bases spanning the gap. The CDR3 coding sequence is TGTGCCAGCAGTTTAGGAGTCGAAAACACCTTC. Residues: CASSLGVENTF.

The chain combines TRBV14 with TRBJ1-2; D call uncertain. This CDR3 is 15 amino acids long. The germline V gene has CDR1 SGHDN and CDR2 FVKESK. Between the trimmed V and J ends, which lost 2 bases and 1 base, there was a span of 11 bases. CDR3 DNA: TGTGCCAGCAGCCAAACCCCCCGGAGTAACTATGGCTACACCTTC. Amino acid sequence: CASSQTPRSNYGYTF.

This clonotype was found once. The rearrangement joins TRBV27 to TRBJ2-7; 8 bases map to TRBD2. Germline trimming cut 5 bases from V and 2 bases from J; bases unmatched to any gene: 2. Germline V gene sequence: CDR1 MNHEY, CDR2 SMNVEV (reference sequence). The CDR3 consists of 13 residues. CDR3 loop: CASSHGGAYEQYF. CDR3 DNA sequence: TGTGCCAGCAGTCACGGGGGGGCCTACGAGCAGTACTTC.

The V and J genes are TRBV28 and TRBJ1-5, with a tentative D call TRBD1 (6 bases). Germline CDR1 MDHEN, CDR2 SYDVKM. Trimming pared 6 bases from V and 9 bases from J, leaving 33 bases between. The CDR3 is 19 amino acids. CDR3 nucleotides: TGTGCCAGCAGCCGGTGGGGCGGGACCGAGGGACACATATCATGGCCCCAGCATTTT. This gives the protein CASSRWGGTEGHISWPQHF.

This chain joins TRBV7-9 and TRBJ2-1, with TRBD2 matching over 7 bases. The J call may be mistaken, given a closer DNA end match to TRBJ2-7. The CDR3 extends over 14 amino acids. Germline CDR1 reads SEHNR; CDR2 reads FQNEAQ (reference sequence). CDR3 protein: CASSPLAGYNEQYF. The CDR3 region has the DNA TGTGCCAGCAGCCCCTTAGCGGGTTACAATGAGCAGTACTTC.

V gene TRBV4-2 combines with J gene TRBJ2-1, with TRBD1 matching over 8 bases. From germline, CDR1 is LGHNA and CDR2 YNFKEQ. The V gene end was trimmed by 4 bases and the J gene end by 13 bases; junction bases not matched to a gene: 12. This CDR3 has 14 amino acids. The CDR3 nucleotides read TGTGCCAGCAGCCCGGGACAGGTTCGAGAGACCCAGTTCTTC. It codes for CASSPGQVRETQFF.

V usage is TRBV20-1 and J usage is TRBJ2-1; unclear D gene. Trimming took 0 bases from V and 4 from J, leaving 25 bases between them. The germline V gene has CDR1 DFQATT and CDR2 SNEGSKA (reference sequence). The length of the CDR3 is 19 residues. CDR3 nucleotides: TGCAGTGCTAGAGATTTCCCCCCTCCTGGAACGCCGCTGTACAATGAGCAGTTCTTC. Translated, it gives CSARDFPPPGTPLYNEQFF.